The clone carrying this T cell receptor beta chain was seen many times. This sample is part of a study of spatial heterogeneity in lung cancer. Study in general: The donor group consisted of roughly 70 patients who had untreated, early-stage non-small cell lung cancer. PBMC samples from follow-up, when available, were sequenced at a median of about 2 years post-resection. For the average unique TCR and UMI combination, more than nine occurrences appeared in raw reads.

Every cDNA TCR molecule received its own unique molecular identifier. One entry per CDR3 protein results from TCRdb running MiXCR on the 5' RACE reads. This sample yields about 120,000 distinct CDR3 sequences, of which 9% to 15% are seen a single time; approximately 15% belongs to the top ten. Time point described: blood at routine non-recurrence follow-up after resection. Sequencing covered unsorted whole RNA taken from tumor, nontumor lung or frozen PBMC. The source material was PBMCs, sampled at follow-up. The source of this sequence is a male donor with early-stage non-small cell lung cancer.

The CDR3 DNA follows: TGTGCCGGATGTAAAACAGGGAGCGCGGGAAACACCATATATTTT. Its translation is CAGCKTGSAGNTIYF. This chain joins TRBV28 and TRBJ1-3; D perhaps matches TRBD1 (6 bases). The CDR3 has 15 amino acids. CDR1 MDHEN and CDR2 SYDVKM come from the germline V gene. The V gene lost 11 bases and the J gene lost 4 bases, with 21 bases spanning the gap. Based on the CDR3 plus reference TRBV28 and TRBJ1-3, the full variable domain is DVKVTQSSRYLVKRTGEKVFLECVQDMDHENMFWYRQDPGLGLRLIYFSYDVKMKEKGDIPEGYSVSREKKERFSLILESASTNQTSMYLCAGCKTGSAGNTIYFGEGSWLTVV.